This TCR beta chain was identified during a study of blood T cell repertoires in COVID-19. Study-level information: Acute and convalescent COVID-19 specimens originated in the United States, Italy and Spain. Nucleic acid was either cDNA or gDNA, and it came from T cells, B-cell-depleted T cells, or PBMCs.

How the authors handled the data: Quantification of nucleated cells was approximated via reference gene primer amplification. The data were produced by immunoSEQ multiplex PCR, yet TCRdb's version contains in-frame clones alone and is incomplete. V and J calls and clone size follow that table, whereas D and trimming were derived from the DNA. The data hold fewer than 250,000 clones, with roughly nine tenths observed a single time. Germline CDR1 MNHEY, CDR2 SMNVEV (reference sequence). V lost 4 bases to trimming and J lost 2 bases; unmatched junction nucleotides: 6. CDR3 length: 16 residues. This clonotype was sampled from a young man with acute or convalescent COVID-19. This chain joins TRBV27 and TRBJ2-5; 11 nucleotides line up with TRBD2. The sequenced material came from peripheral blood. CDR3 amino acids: CASSSRLAGSQETQYF. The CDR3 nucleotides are TGTGCCAGCAGTTCCCGACTAGCGGGAAGTCAAGAGACCCAGTACTTC.